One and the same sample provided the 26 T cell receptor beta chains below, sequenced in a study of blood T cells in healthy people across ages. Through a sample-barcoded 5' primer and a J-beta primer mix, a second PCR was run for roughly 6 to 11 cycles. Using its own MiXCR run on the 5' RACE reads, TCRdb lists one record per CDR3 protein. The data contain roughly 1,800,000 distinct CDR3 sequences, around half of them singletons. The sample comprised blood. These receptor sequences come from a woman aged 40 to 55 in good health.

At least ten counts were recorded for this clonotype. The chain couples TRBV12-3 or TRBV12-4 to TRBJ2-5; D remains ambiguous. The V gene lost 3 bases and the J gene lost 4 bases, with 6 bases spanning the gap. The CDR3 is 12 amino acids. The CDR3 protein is CASSFFGETQYF. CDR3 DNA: TGTGCCAGCAGTTTTTTCGGAGAGACCCAGTACTTC.

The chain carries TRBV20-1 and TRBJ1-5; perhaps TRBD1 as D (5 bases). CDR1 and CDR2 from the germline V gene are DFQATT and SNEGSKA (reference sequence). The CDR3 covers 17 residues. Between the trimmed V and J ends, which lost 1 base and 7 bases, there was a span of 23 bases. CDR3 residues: CSARASGGGAIGQPQHF. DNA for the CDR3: TGCAGTGCTAGAGCCTCCGGTGGGGGAGCGATAGGACAGCCCCAGCATTTT.

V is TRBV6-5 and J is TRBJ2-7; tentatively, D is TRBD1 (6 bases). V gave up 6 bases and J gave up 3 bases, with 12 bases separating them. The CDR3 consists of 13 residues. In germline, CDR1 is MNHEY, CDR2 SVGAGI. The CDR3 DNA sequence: TGTGCCAGCAGGAGTGGACAGATCTACGAGCAGTACTTC. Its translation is CASRSGQIYEQYF.

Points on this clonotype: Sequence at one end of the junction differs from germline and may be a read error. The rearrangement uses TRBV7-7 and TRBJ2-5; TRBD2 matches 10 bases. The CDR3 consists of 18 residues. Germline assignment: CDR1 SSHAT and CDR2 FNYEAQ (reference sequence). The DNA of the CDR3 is TGTGCTAGCAGCTCCGCCGCCCCTACTAGCGGGGATCAAGAGACCCAGTACTTC. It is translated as CASSSAAPTSGDQETQYF.

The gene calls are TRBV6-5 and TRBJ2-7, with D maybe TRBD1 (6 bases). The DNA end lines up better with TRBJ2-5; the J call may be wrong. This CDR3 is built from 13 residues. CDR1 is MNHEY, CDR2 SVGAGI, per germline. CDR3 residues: CASAEQGQETQYF. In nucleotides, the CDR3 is TGTGCCAGCGCGGAACAGGGACAAGAGACCCAGTACTTC.

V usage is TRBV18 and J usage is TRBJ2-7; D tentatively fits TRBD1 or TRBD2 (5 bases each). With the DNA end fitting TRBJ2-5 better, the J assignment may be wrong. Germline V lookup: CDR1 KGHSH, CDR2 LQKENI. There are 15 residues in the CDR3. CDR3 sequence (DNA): TGTGCCAGCTCACCACCGGTCAGGGTCGGAGGGACCCAGTACTTC. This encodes CASSPPVRVGGTQYF.

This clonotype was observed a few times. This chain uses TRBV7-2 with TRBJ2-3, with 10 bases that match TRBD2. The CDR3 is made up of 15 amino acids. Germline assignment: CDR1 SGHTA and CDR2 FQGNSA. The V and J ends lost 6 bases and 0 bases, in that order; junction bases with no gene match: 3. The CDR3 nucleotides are TGTGCCAGCAGTACTAGCGGGGATAGCACAGATACGCAGTATTTT. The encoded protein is CASSTSGDSTDTQYF.

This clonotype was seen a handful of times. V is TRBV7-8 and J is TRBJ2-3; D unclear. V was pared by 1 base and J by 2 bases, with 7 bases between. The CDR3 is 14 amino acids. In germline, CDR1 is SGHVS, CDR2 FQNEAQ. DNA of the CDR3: TGTGCCAGCAGCTTAGAGGGCCCCACAGATACGCAGTATTTT. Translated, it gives CASSLEGPTDTQYF.

Here the CDR3 DNA reads TGCGCCAGCAGCAAGGGACAGGGGAAAGGGTATGGCTACACCTTC. It translates to CASSKGQGKGYGYTF. The genes are TRBV4-3 and TRBJ1-2; 10 bases align to TRBD1. Trimming cost V 5 bases and J 5 bases; bases outside gene matches: 8. The CDR3 totals 15 residues. CDR1 is LGHNA and CDR2 is YSLEER in the germline V gene.

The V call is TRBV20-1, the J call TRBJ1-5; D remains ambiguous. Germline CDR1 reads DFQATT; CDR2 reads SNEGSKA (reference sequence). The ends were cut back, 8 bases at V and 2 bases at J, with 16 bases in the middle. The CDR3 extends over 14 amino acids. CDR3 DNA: TGCAGTACGATTAGGTTTGTGGGCAATCAGCCCCAGCATTTT. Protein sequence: CSTIRFVGNQPQHF.

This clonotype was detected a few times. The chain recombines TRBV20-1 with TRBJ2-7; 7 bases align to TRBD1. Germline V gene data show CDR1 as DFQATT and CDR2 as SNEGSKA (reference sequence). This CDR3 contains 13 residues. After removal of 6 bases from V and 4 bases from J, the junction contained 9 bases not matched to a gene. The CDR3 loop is CSAPTGSGYEQYF. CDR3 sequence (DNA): TGCAGTGCCCCGACAGGGAGTGGATACGAGCAGTACTTC.

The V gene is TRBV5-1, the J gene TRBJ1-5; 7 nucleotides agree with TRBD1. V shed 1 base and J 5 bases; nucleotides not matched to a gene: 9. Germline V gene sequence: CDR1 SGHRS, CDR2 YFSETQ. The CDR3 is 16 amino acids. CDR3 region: CASSLNPGQIDQPQHF. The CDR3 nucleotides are TGCGCCAGCAGCTTGAACCCGGGACAGATCGATCAGCCCCAGCATTTT.

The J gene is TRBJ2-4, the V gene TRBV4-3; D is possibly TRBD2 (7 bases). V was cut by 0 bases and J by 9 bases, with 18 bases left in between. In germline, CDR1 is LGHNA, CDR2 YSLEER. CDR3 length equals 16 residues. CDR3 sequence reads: CASSQDGNREGGIQYF. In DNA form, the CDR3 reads TGCGCCAGCAGCCAAGATGGGAACAGGGAGGGAGGCATTCAGTACTTC.

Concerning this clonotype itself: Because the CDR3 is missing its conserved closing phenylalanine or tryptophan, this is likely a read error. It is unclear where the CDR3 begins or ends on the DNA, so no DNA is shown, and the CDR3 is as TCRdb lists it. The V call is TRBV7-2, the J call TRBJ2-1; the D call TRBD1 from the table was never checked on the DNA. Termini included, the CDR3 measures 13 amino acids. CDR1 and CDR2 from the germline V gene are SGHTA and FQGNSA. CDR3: CASSPQGNSEQVL.

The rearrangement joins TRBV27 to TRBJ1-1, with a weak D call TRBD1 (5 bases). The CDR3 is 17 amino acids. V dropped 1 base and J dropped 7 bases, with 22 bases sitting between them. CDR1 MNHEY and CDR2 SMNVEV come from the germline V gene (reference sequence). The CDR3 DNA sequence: TGTGCCAGCAGTTTATATGCTCCGGGGCAGGTCCACGGTGAAGCTTTCTTT. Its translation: CASSLYAPGQVHGEAFF.

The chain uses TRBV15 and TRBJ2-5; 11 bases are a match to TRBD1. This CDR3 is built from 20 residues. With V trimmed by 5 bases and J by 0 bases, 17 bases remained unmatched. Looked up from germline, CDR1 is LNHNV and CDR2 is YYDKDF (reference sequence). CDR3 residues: CATSHAGTGGSTRHQETQYF. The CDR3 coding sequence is TGTGCCACCAGCCACGCGGGGACAGGGGGTTCTACGCGGCACCAAGAGACCCAGTACTTC.

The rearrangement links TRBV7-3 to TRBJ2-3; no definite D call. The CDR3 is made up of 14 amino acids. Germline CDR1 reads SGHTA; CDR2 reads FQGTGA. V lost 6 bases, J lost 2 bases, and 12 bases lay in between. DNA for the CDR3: TGTGCCAGCAGATTGAAACACTCCACAGATACGCAGTATTTT. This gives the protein CASRLKHSTDTQYF. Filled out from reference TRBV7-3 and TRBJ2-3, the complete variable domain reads GAGVSQTPSNKVTEKGKYVELRCDPISGHTALYWYRQSLGQGPEFLIYFQGTGAADDSGLPNDRFFAVRPEGSVSTLKIQRTERGDSAVYLCASRLKHSTDTQYFGPGTRLTVL.

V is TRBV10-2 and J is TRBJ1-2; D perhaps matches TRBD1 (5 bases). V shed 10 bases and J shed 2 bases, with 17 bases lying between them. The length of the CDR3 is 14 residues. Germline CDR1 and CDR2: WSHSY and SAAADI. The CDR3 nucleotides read TGCGCCATCAGCATGGGGGGAAGAAACTATGGCTACACCTTC. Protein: CAISMGGRNYGYTF.

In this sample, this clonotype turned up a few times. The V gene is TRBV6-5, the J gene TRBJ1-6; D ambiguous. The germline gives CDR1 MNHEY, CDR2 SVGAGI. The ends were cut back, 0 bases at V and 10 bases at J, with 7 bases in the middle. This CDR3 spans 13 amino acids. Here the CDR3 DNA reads TGTGCCAGCAGTTACTCTACGGGGTCACCCCTCCACTTT. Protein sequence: CASSYSTGSPLHF.

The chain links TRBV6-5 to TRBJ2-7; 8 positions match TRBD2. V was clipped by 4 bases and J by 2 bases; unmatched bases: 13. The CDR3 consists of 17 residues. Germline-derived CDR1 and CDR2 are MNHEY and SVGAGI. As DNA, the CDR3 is TGTGCCAGCAGTTCCCTCGTTAGCGGGGAGACCACCTACGAGCAGTACTTC. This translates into CASSSLVSGETTYEQYF.

The CDR3 protein is CASSPPLGHLYGYTF. DNA of the CDR3: TGTGCCAGCAGCCCCCCCCTGGGACACCTCTATGGCTACACCTTC. The chain has TRBV9 and TRBJ1-2, with a weak D call TRBD1 (6 bases). Germline lookup yields CDR1 SGDLS and CDR2 YYNGEE. Trimming took off 4 bases at V and 4 bases at J, with 17 bases between the two ends. This CDR3 region has 15 residues.

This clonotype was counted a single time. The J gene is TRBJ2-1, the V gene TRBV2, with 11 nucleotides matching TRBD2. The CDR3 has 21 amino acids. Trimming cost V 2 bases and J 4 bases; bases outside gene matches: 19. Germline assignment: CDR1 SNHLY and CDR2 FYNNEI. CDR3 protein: CASSERRGGRLAGRTYNEQFF. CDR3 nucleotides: TGTGCCAGCAGTGAACGGCGGGGGGGTCGACTAGCGGGGAGGACTTACAATGAGCAGTTCTTC.

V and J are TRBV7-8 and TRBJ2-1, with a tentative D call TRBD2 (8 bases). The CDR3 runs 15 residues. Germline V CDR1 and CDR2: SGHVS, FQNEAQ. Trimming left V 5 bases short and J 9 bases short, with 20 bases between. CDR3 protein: CASSPREGARGEQFF. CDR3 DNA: TGTGCCAGCAGCCCTCGGGAGGGGGCACGGGGTGAGCAGTTCTTC. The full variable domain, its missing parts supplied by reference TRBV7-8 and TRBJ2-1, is GAGVSQSPRYKVAKRGQDVALRCDPISGHVSLFWYQQALGQGPEFLTYFQNEAQLDKSGLPSDRFFAERPEGSVSTLKIQRTQQEDSAVYLCASSPREGARGEQFFGPGTRLTVL.

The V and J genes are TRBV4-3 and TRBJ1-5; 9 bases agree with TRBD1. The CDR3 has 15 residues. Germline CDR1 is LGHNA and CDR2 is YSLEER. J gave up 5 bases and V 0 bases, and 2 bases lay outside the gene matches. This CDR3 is CASSQEDRGYQPQHF. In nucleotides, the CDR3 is TGCGCCAGCAGCCAAGAGGACAGGGGTTATCAGCCCCAGCATTTT.

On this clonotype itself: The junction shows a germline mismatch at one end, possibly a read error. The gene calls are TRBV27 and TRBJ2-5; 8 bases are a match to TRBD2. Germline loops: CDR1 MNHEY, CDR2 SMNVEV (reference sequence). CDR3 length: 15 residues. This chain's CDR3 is CASRLERGLIETQYF. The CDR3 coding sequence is TGTGCCAGCCGTTTAGAGCGGGGGCTGATAGAGACCCAGTACTTC.

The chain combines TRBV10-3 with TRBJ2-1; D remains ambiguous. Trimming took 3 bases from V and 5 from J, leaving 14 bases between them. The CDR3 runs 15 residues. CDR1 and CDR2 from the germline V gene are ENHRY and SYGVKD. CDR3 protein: CAISDGVLQNNEQFF. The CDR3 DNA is TGTGCCATCAGTGACGGAGTCCTACAGAACAATGAGCAGTTCTTC.